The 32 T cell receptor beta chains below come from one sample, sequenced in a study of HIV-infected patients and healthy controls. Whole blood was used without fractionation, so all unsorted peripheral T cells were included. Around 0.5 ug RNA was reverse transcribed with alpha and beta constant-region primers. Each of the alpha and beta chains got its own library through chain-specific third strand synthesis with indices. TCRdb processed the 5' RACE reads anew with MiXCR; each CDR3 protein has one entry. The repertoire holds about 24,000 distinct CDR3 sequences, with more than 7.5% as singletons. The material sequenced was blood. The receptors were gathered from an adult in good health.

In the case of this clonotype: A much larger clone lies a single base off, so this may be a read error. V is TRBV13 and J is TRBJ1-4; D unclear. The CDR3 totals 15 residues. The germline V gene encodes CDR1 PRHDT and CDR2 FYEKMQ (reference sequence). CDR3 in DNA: TGTGCCAGCAGCTTATACGGCGAAGGAAATGGAAAACTGTTTTTT. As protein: CASSLYGEGNGKLFF. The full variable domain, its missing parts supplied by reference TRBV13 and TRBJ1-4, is AAGVIQSPRHLIKEKRETATLKCYPIPRHDTVYWYQQGPGQDPQFLISFYEKMQSDKGSIPDRFSAQQFSDYHSELNMSSLELGDSALYFCASSLYGEGNGKLFFGSGTQLSVL.

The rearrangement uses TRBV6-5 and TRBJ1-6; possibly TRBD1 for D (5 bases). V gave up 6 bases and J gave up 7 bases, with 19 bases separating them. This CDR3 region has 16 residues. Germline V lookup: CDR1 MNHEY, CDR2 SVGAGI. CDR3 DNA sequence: TGTGCCAGCAGCCGCGCCGGGAGAGGGGAAAATTCACCCCTCCACTTT. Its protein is CASSRAGRGENSPLHF.

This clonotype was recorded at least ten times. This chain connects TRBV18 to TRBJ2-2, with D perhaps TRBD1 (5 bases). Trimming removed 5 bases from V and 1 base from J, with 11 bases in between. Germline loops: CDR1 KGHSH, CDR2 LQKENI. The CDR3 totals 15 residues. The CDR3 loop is CASSTPRENTGELFF. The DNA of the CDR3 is TGTGCCAGCTCAACCCCCAGGGAGAACACCGGGGAGCTGTTTTTT. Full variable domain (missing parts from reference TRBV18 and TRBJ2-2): NAGVMQNPRHLVRRRGQEARLRCSPMKGHSHVYWYRQLPEEGLKFMVYLQKENIIDESGMPKERFSAEFPKEGPSILRIQQVVRGDSAAYFCASSTPRENTGELFFGEGSRLTVL.

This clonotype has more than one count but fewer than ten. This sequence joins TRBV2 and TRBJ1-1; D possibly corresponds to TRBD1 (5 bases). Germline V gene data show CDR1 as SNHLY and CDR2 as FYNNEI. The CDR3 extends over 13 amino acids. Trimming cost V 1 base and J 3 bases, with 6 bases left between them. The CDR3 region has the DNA TGTGCCAGCAGTGAAGAAGGGGACACTGAAGCTTTCTTT. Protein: CASSEEGDTEAFF.

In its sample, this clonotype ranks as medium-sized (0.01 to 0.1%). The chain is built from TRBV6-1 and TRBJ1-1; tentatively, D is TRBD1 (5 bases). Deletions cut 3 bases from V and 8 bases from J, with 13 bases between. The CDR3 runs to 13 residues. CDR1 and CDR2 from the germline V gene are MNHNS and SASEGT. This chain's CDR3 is CASSDRDWGEAFF. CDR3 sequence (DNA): TGTGCCAGCAGTGACCGGGACTGGGGCGAAGCTTTCTTT.

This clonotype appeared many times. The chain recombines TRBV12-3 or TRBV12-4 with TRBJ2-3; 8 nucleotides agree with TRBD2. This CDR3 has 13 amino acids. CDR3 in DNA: TGTGCAGGAAGCGGGGGCAACACAGATACGCAGTATTTT. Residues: CAGSGGNTDTQYF.

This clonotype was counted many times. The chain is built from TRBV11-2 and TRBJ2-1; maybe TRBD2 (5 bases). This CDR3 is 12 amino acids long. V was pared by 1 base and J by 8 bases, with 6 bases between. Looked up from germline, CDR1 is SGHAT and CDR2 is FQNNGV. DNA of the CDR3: TGTGCCAGCAGCTTAGCGGGATATGAGCAGTTCTTC. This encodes CASSLAGYEQFF. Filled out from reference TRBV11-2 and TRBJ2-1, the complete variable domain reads EAGVAQSPRYKIIEKRQSVAFWCNPISGHATLYWYQQILGQGPKLLIQFQNNGVVDDSQLPKDRFSAERLKGVDSTLKIQPAKLEDSAVYLCASSLAGYEQFFGPGTRLTVL.

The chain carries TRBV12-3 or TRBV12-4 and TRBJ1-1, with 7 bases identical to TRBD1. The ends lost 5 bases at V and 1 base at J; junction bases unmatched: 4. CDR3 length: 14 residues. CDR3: CASSRTGSNTEAFF. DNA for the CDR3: TGTGCCAGCAGTAGGACAGGTTCGAACACTGAAGCTTTCTTT.

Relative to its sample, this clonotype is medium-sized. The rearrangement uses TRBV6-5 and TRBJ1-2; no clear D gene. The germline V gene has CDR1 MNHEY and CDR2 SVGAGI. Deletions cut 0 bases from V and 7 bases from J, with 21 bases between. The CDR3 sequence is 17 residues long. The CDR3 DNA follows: TGTGCCAGCAGTTACTCGAAAGGCAGCTCATTGGCACGTGGCTACACCTTC. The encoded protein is CASSYSKGSSLARGYTF.

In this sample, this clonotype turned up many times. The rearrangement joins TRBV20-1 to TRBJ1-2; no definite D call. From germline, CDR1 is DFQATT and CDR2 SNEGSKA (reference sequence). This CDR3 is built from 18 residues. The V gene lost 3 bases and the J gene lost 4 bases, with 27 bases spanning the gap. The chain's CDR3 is CSASFYVPGSGYSYGYTF. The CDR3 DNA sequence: TGCAGTGCTAGTTTTTACGTCCCGGGGTCCGGGTATAGCTATGGCTACACCTTC.

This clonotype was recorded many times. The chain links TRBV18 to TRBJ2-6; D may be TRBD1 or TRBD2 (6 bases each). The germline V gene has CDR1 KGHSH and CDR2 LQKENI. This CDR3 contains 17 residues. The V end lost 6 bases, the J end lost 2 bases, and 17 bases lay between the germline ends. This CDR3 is CASSADKGGTGANVLTF. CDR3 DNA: TGTGCCAGCTCGGCCGACAAGGGGGGTACTGGGGCCAACGTCCTGACTTTC.

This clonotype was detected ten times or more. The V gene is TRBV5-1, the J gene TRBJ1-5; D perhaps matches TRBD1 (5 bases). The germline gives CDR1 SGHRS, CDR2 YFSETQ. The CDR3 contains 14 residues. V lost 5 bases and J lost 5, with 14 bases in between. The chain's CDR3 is CASSRGAGDQPQHF. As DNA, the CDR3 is TGCGCCAGCAGTCGAGGGGCTGGAGATCAGCCCCAGCATTTT.

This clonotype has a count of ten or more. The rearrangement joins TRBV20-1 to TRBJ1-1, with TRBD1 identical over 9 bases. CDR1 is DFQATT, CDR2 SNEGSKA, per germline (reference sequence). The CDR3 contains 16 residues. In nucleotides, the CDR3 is TGCAGCCTCCTACAGGGGGCACTTGGGGTGAGCACTGAAGCTTTCTTT. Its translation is CSLLQGALGVSTEAFF.

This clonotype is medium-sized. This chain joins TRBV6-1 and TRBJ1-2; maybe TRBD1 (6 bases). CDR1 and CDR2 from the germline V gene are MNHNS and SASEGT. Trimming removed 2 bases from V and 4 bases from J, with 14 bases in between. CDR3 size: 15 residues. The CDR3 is CASSETQQGTYGYTF. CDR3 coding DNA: TGTGCCAGCAGTGAAACCCAACAGGGAACCTATGGCTACACCTTC.

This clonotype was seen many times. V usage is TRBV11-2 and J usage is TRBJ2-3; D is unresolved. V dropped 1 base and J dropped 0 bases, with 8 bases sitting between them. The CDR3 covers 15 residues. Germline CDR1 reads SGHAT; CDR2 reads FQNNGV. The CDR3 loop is CASSLAQASTDTQYF. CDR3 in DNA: TGTGCCAGCAGCTTAGCTCAGGCAAGCACAGATACGCAGTATTTT.

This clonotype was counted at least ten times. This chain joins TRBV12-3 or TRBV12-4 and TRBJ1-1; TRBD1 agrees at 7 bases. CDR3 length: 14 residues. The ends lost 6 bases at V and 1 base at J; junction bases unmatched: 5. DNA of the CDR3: TGTGCCAGCAGCGCAGGGGGACAGAACACTGAAGCTTTCTTT. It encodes CASSAGGQNTEAFF.

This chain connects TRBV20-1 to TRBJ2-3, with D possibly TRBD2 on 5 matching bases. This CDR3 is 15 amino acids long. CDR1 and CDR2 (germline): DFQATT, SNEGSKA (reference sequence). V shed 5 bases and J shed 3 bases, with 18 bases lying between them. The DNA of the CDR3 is TGCAGTGCTTGGACTCCAAGGGAGACAACAGATACGCAGTATTTT. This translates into CSAWTPRETTDTQYF.

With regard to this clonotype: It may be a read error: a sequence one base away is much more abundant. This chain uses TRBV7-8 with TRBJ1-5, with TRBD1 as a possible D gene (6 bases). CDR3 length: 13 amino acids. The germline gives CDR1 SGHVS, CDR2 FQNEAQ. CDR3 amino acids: CASSGPSGQPQRF. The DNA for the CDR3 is TGTGCCAGCAGCGGCCCAAGTGGACAGCCCCAGCGTTTT.

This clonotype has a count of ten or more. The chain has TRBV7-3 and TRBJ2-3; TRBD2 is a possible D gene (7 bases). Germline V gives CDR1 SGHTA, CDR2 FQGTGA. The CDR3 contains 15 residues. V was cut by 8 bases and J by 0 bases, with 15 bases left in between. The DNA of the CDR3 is TGTGCCAGCCACCATGGCGGGGGCAGCACAGATACGCAGTATTTT. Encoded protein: CASHHGGGSTDTQYF.

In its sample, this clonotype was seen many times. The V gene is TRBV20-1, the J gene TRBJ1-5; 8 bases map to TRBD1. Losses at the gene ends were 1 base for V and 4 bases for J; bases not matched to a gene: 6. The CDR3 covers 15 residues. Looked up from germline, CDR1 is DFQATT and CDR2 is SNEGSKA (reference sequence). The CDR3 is CSARGIGQGNQPQHF. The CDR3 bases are TGCAGTGCTAGAGGTATCGGACAGGGAAATCAGCCCCAGCATTTT.

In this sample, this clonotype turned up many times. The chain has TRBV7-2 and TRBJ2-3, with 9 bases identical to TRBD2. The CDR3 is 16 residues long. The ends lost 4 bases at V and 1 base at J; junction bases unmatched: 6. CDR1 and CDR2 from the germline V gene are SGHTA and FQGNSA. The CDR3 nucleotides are TGTGCCAGCAGCTCCCGGCTAGCGGGGCGCACAGATACGCAGTATTTT. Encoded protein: CASSSRLAGRTDTQYF.

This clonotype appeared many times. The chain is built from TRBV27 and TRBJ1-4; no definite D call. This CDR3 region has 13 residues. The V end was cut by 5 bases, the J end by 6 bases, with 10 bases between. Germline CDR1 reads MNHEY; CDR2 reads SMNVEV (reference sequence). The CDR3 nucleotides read TGTGCCAGCAGTAAGTGGACGGATGAAAAACTGTTTTTT. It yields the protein CASSKWTDEKLFF.

Here the CDR3 reads CAWQAPYGYTF. The CDR3 DNA reads TGTGCCTGGCAGGCCCCCTATGGCTACACCTTC. The J gene is TRBJ1-2, the V gene TRBV30; no firm D call. Germline V CDR1 and CDR2: GTSNPN, SVGIG (reference sequence). Between the trimmed V and J ends, which lost 5 bases and 4 bases, there was a span of 8 bases. The CDR3 is 11 amino acids.

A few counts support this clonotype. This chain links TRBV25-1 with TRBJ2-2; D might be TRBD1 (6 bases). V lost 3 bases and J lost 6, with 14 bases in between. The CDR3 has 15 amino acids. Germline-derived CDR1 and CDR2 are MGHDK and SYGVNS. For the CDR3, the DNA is TGTGCCAGCAGTGACAGAGCAGGGGCCGCCGGGGAGCTGTTTTTT. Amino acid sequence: CASSDRAGAAGELFF.

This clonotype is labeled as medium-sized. The CDR3, as DNA: TGTGCCAGCAGTTTATTGGGGGCGGCTAACTATGGCTACACCTTC. This translates into CASSLLGAANYGYTF. This chain uses TRBV12-3 or TRBV12-4 with TRBJ1-2; possible D gene TRBD1, 6 bases. With 2 bases removed from V and 0 bases from J, the gap between germline ends came to 10 bases. This CDR3 has 15 residues.

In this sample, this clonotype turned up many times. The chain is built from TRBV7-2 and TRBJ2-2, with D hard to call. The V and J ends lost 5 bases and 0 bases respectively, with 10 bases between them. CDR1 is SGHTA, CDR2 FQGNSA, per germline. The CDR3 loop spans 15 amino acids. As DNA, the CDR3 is TGTGCCAGCAGCCCCCGTCAGCCGAACACCGGGGAGCTGTTTTTT. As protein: CASSPRQPNTGELFF.

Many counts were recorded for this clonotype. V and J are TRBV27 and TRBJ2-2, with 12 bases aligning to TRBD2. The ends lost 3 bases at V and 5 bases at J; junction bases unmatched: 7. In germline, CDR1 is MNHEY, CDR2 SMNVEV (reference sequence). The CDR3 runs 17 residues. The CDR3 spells CASSFTLAGGPTGELFF. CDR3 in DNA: TGTGCCAGCAGTTTCACCCTAGCGGGGGGGCCTACCGGGGAGCTGTTTTTT.

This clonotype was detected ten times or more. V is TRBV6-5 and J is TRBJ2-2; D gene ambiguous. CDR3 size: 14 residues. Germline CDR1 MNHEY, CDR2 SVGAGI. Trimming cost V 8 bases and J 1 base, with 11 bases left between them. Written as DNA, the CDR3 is TGTGCCAGCGGAATAAACAGGAACACCGGGGAGCTGTTTTTT. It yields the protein CASGINRNTGELFF.

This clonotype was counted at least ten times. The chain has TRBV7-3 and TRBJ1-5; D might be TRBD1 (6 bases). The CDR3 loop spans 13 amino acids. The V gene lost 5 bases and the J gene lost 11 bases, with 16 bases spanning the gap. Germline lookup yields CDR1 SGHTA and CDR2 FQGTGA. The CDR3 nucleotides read TGTGCCAGCAGCCCCGCGAGGGGGATGTCCCAGCATTTT. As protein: CASSPARGMSQHF.

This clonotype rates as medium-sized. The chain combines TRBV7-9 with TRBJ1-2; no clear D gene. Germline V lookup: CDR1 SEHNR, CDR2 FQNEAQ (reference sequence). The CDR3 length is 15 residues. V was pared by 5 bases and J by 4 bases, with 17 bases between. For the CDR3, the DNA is TGTGCCAGCAGCCAAATTGACCCTGTGGGCTATGGCTACACCTTC. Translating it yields CASSQIDPVGYGYTF.

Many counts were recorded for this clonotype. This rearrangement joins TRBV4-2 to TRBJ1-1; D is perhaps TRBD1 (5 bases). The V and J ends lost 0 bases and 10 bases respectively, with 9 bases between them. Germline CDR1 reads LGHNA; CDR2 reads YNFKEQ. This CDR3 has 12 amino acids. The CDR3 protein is CASSQDGGGAFF. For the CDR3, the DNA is TGTGCCAGCAGCCAAGATGGGGGAGGAGCTTTCTTT.

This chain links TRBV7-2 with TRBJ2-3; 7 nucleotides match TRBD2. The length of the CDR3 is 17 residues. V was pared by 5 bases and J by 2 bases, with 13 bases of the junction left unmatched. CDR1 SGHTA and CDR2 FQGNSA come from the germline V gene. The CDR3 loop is CASSVEGGGGATDTQYF. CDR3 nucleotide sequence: TGTGCCAGCAGCGTAGAGGGCGGCGGGGGAGCCACAGATACGCAGTATTTT.